Following are 23 T cell receptor beta chains from one sample sequenced in a study of technical replicates of blood from a few donors. Sequencing used immunoSEQ multiplex PCR; TCRdb keeps in-frame clones, though not all of them. The sample lists over 60,000 clones, 93% occurring once. Sequencing used T cells isolated from PBMCs. Receptors originate from a human donor in good health.

This clone was seen only once. The chain links TRBV10-3 to TRBJ2-5, with TRBD1 identical over 12 bases. Germline-derived CDR1 and CDR2 are ENHRY and SYGVKD. The CDR3 spans 14 residues. V was pared by 5 bases and J by 5 bases, with 3 bases of the junction left unmatched. In DNA, the CDR3 is TGTGCCATCAGTTCCGGGACAGGGGGCGAGACCCAGTACTTC. Its translation is CAISSGTGGETQYF.

V is TRBV4-1 and J is TRBJ2-5; 7 bases are shared with TRBD2. The J segment lost 1 base and the V segment lost 4 bases, leaving 6 bases of the junction unmatched. The length of the CDR3 is 15 residues. CDR1 is MGHRA, CDR2 YSYEKL, per germline. CDR3 region: CASSLRAGFQETQYF. DNA of the CDR3: TGCGCCAGCAGCCTAAGAGCGGGATTCCAAGAGACCCAGTACTTC.

J is TRBJ2-1 and V is TRBV5-1; 8 bases fit TRBD1. V was clipped by 4 bases and J by 6 bases; unmatched bases: 6. The CDR3 runs to 14 residues. Germline assignment: CDR1 SGHRS and CDR2 YFSETQ. In DNA form, the CDR3 reads TGCGCCAGCAGCCCCGGACAGGGTCCCAATGAGCAGTTCTTC. Its protein product is CASSPGQGPNEQFF.

The chain is built from TRBV7-9 and TRBJ1-1; the match to TRBD1 covers 7 bases. The CDR3 extends over 17 amino acids. CDR1 and CDR2 from the germline V gene are SEHNR and FQNEAQ (reference sequence). Trimming at V came to 5 bases and at J to 1 base, leaving 13 bases not matched to a gene. The CDR3 sequence: CASSQSDRAKGNTEAFF. The CDR3 nucleotides are TGTGCCAGCAGCCAATCCGACAGGGCAAAGGGGAACACTGAAGCTTTCTTT.

V usage is TRBV19 and J usage is TRBJ2-7, with TRBD1 matching 9 bases. V shed 1 base and J 6 bases; nucleotides not matched to a gene: 7. The CDR3 is made up of 15 amino acids. Germline V gene data show CDR1 as LNHDA and CDR2 as SQIVND (reference sequence). Written as DNA, the CDR3 is TGTGCCAGTAGTATAGGGACAGGGGCAGGGAGCGAGCAGTACTTC. Translating gives CASSIGTGAGSEQYF.

V usage is TRBV10-1 and J usage is TRBJ2-2, with D possibly being TRBD1 (5 bases). Trimming removed 6 bases at V and 1 base at J, with 9 bases between. This CDR3 contains 14 residues. Germline CDR1 and CDR2: WNHNN and SYGVQD (reference sequence). In DNA, the CDR3 is TGCGCCAGCAGGCAAGGACAGAACACCGGGGAGCTGTTTTTT. Translating gives CASRQGQNTGELFF.

V usage is TRBV7-6 and J usage is TRBJ2-2; D unresolved. CDR1 and CDR2 from the germline V gene are SGHVS and FNYEAQ. The V gene lost 0 bases and the J gene lost 4 bases, with 6 bases spanning the gap. The CDR3 sequence is 14 residues long. CDR3 in amino acids: CASSLAPSTGELFF. In DNA, the CDR3 is TGTGCCAGCAGCTTAGCGCCCAGCACCGGGGAGCTGTTTTTT. The whole variable domain, remainder taken from reference TRBV7-6 and TRBJ2-2, is GAGVSQSPRYKVTKRGQDVALRCDPISGHVSLYWYRQALGQGPEFLTYFNYEAQQDKSGLPNDRFSAERPEGSISTLTIQRTEQRDSAMYRCASSLAPSTGELFFGEGSRLTVL.

The V and J genes are TRBV28 and TRBJ2-7; TRBD1 agrees at 7 bases. Germline assignment: CDR1 MDHEN and CDR2 SYDVKM. The CDR3 is 15 amino acids. Trimming at V came to 6 bases and at J to 3 bases, leaving 11 bases not matched to a gene. CDR3 loop: CASRPGTASYYEQYF. The CDR3 bases are TGTGCCAGCAGACCCGGGACAGCATCCTACTACGAGCAGTACTTC. The full variable domain, its missing parts supplied by reference TRBV28 and TRBJ2-7, is DVKVTQSSRYLVKRTGEKVFLECVQDMDHENMFWYRQDPGLGLRLIYFSYDVKMKEKGDIPEGYSVSREKKERFSLILESASTNQTSMYLCASRPGTASYYEQYFGPGTRLTVT.

V gene TRBV28 combines with J gene TRBJ1-5; 7 bases line up with TRBD1. Germline values: CDR1 MDHEN, CDR2 SYDVKM. This CDR3 has 14 amino acids. The V gene end was trimmed by 3 bases and the J gene end by 7 bases; junction bases not matched to a gene: 6. The CDR3 protein is CASSLTGYMQPQHF. The CDR3 DNA reads as TGTGCCAGCAGTTTGACAGGGTATATGCAGCCCCAGCATTTT.

The genes are TRBV9 and TRBJ2-7; 8 positions match TRBD1. In germline, CDR1 is SGDLS, CDR2 YYNGEE. The CDR3 is made up of 14 amino acids. V gave up 8 bases and J gave up 0 bases; unmatched junction bases: 7. DNA of the CDR3: TGTGCCAGGGTTCTGACAGGGGTCTCCTACGAGCAGTACTTC. This encodes CARVLTGVSYEQYF.

This clone was observed once. V and J are TRBV7-2 and TRBJ2-3; D unclear. This CDR3 is built from 12 residues. V shed 5 bases and J shed 4 bases, with 7 bases lying between them. Germline V gene data show CDR1 as SGHTA and CDR2 as FQGNSA. CDR3 amino acids: CASSPPADTQYF. CDR3 DNA sequence: TGTGCCAGCAGCCCCCCCGCAGATACGCAGTATTTT.

The chain joins TRBV28 to TRBJ2-3, with 7 bases fitting TRBD1. With 1 base clipped from V and 0 bases from J, the junction kept 4 bases outside the gene matches. Germline V lookup: CDR1 MDHEN, CDR2 SYDVKM. The length of the CDR3 is 16 residues. The CDR3 coding sequence is TGTGCCAGCAGTTTATACTTGGGACAGAGCACAGATACGCAGTATTTT. It encodes CASSLYLGQSTDTQYF.

This chain connects TRBV7-3 to TRBJ1-5, with TRBD1 matching over 9 bases. The CDR3 has 12 residues. After removal of 11 bases from V and 2 bases from J, the junction contained 1 base not matched to a gene. Germline V CDR1 and CDR2: SGHTA, FQGTGA. CDR3 region: CAWTGGNQPQHF. CDR3 DNA sequence: TGTGCCTGGACAGGGGGCAATCAGCCCCAGCATTTT.

J is TRBJ2-3 and V is TRBV7-9; a possible D gene is TRBD2 (6 bases). Per germline, CDR1 SEHNR and CDR2 FQNEAQ (reference sequence). This CDR3 region has 15 residues. Trimming took off 2 bases at V and 1 base at J, with 10 bases between the two ends. The CDR3 is CASSLREVGTDTQYF. The CDR3 region has the DNA TGTGCCAGCAGCTTAAGGGAGGTTGGCACAGATACGCAGTATTTT.

This chain connects TRBV19 to TRBJ1-5; possible D gene TRBD1, 6 bases. The CDR3 is 16 residues long. CDR1 and CDR2 (germline): LNHDA, SQIVND (reference sequence). V lost 5 bases and J lost 2, with 16 bases in between. The CDR3 loop reads CASSVSDRSGNQPQHF. For the CDR3, the DNA is TGTGCCAGTAGTGTATCAGACAGGTCCGGCAATCAGCCCCAGCATTTT.

This clone has only a few counts. The V gene is TRBV19, the J gene TRBJ1-5; possibly TRBD1 for D (6 bases). CDR3 size: 15 residues. Trimming removed 6 bases at V and 1 base at J, with 13 bases between. Germline V lookup: CDR1 LNHDA, CDR2 SQIVND (reference sequence). CDR3 in DNA: TGTGCCAGTAGCAGGACAGTACCAAGCAATCAGCCCCAGCATTTT. Residues: CASSRTVPSNQPQHF.

The rearrangement uses TRBV2 and TRBJ1-5; D not resolved. Trimming took off 6 bases at V and 0 bases at J, with 9 bases between the two ends. This CDR3 is built from 14 residues. Germline loops: CDR1 SNHLY, CDR2 FYNNEI. The CDR3 nucleotides are TGTGCCAGCAGGCGGGAGCTTAGCAATCAGCCCCAGCATTTT. Its protein is CASRRELSNQPQHF.

V is TRBV27 and J is TRBJ2-7, with 7 bases fitting TRBD1. The length of the CDR3 is 17 residues. V gave up 5 bases and J gave up 6 bases; unmatched junction bases: 19. Germline values: CDR1 MNHEY, CDR2 SMNVEV (reference sequence). The CDR3 sequence is CASSPEITGVRTLEQYF. DNA for the CDR3: TGTGCCAGCAGTCCCGAAATTACAGGGGTTCGGACCCTCGAGCAGTACTTC.

The chain couples TRBV27 to TRBJ1-1, with D unclear. V was pared by 5 bases and J by 1 base, with 8 bases between. This CDR3 region has 13 residues. The germline V gene encodes CDR1 MNHEY and CDR2 SMNVEV (reference sequence). The CDR3 sequence: CASSRNRNTEAFF. The CDR3 DNA sequence: TGTGCCAGCAGTCGAAACAGGAACACTGAAGCTTTCTTT.

V is TRBV11-2 and J is TRBJ2-3; no definite D call. Germline V gene data show CDR1 as SGHAT and CDR2 as FQNNGV. V was pared by 3 bases and J by 0 bases, with 13 bases between. The CDR3 contains 16 residues. The CDR3 nucleotides are TGTGCCAGCAGCTTCCGAGCCCGCACTAGCACAGATACGCAGTATTTT. Amino acid sequence: CASSFRARTSTDTQYF.

The J gene is TRBJ2-5, the V gene TRBV5-1; tentatively, D is TRBD1 (6 bases). This CDR3 has 16 residues. Per the germline V gene, CDR1 is SGHRS and CDR2 is YFSETQ. Trimming shortened V by 3 bases and J by 5 bases, and 20 bases separated the two germline ends. This chain's CDR3 is CASSSHYSGDGETQYF. The CDR3, as DNA: TGCGCCAGCAGCTCCCACTACTCAGGGGATGGGGAGACCCAGTACTTC.

The chain recombines TRBV18 with TRBJ1-1; 8 bases align to TRBD1. The length of the CDR3 is 15 residues. Per germline, CDR1 KGHSH and CDR2 LQKENI. J was trimmed by 11 bases and V by 3 bases; bases with no gene match: 14. The CDR3 region is CASSPNRDRGDEAFF. The CDR3 region has the DNA TGTGCCAGCTCACCGAATCGAGACAGGGGCGACGAGGCTTTCTTT.

The gene calls are TRBV11-3 and TRBJ2-5; TRBD1 might be the D (7 bases). Germline loops: CDR1 SGHNT, CDR2 YENEEA. The CDR3 contains 14 residues. V was clipped by 5 bases and J by 7 bases, with 17 bases between them. The CDR3 sequence: CASSLTGTGGTQYF. CDR3 sequence (DNA): TGTGCCAGCAGCCTGACAGGGACTGGGGGGACCCAGTACTTC.